The next 12 T cell receptor beta chains were all read from a single sample in a study of T cell changes during pregnancy in multiple sclerosis. Repertoires were generated with immunoSEQ multiplex PCR, while TCRdb's copy carries only in-frame clones and drops some. Among about 70,000 clones listed, just over 90% were seen once. This material consisted of peripheral blood, taken in the second trimester of pregnancy. The receptors derive from a female donor in good health, enrolled as a control in a pregnancy study.

The chain carries TRBV10-3 and TRBJ2-7, with 14 bases lining up with TRBD2. This CDR3 comprises 21 residues. Germline values: CDR1 ENHRY, CDR2 SYGVKD. V lost 7 bases, J lost 0 bases, and 20 bases stayed unmatched. In nucleotides, the CDR3 is TGTGCCATCATGAGGACAGGGGTAACCGGGACTAGCGGGGGCCCCTCCTACGAGCAGTACTTC. This encodes CAIMRTGVTGTSGGPSYEQYF.

This chain links TRBV4-3 with TRBJ2-6; no firm D call. The CDR3 consists of 17 residues. Germline values: CDR1 LGHNA, CDR2 YSLEER. V gave up 2 bases and J gave up 0 bases, with 11 bases separating them. In nucleotides, the CDR3 is TGCGCCAGCAGCCAACGTATAGGAGTCTCTGGGGCCAACGTCCTGACTTTC. Residues: CASSQRIGVSGANVLTF.

This chain connects TRBV5-1 to TRBJ2-1, with 13 bases matching TRBD2. Germline V gene lookup returns CDR1 SGHRS and CDR2 YFSETQ. The CDR3 has 16 amino acids. Trimming cost V 2 bases and J 9 bases; bases outside gene matches: 8. CDR3 sequence reads: CASSFTSGGAQGEQFF. For the CDR3, the DNA is TGCGCCAGCAGCTTTACTAGCGGGGGGGCCCAGGGTGAGCAGTTCTTC.

This clone turned up a few times. The chain links TRBV4-3 to TRBJ1-2, with a weak D call TRBD1 (5 bases). This CDR3 has 14 amino acids. The germline V and J ends were trimmed by 0 bases and 3 bases, with 8 bases remaining between them. Per germline, CDR1 LGHNA and CDR2 YSLEER. The CDR3 spells CASSQEVRDYGYTF. CDR3 coding DNA: TGCGCCAGCAGCCAAGAAGTCAGGGACTATGGCTACACCTTC.

This clone was observed once. The chain uses TRBV7-9 and TRBJ1-2; TRBD1 agrees at 7 bases. The V segment lost 6 bases and the J segment 2 bases; nucleotides outside the gene matches: 9. The germline CDR1 and CDR2 sequences are SEHNR and FQNEAQ (reference sequence). The CDR3 totals 15 residues. The CDR3 reads CASRDSGTDNYGYTF. DNA of the CDR3: TGTGCCAGCAGAGATTCCGGGACAGACAACTATGGCTACACCTTC.

The CDR3 region is CASSSGTHSGNTIYF. The CDR3 nucleotides are TGTGCCAGCAGCTCCGGGACACACTCTGGAAACACCATATATTTT. The J gene is TRBJ1-3, the V gene TRBV7-9, with a weak D call TRBD1 (6 bases). CDR1 is SEHNR, CDR2 FQNEAQ, per germline (reference sequence). Deletions cut 4 bases from V and 0 bases from J, with 10 bases between. The CDR3 is made up of 15 amino acids.

The rearrangement links TRBV7-2 to TRBJ2-2; unclear D gene. CDR1 is SGHTA and CDR2 is FQGNSA in the germline V gene. The length of the CDR3 is 13 residues. Trimming pared 8 bases from V and 6 bases from J, leaving 13 bases between. CDR3 sequence reads: CASRNGQAGELFF. CDR3 in DNA: TGTGCCAGCCGAAACGGTCAAGCCGGGGAGCTGTTTTTT.

This chain joins TRBV7-8 and TRBJ1-2, with a weak D call TRBD1 (5 bases). The CDR3 spans 13 residues. Per the germline V gene, CDR1 is SGHVS and CDR2 is FQNEAQ. V gave up 0 bases and J gave up 8 bases, with 10 bases separating them. The CDR3 DNA follows: TGTGCCAGCAGCTTAGCGGGGCTCGGCGGCTACACCTTC. It encodes CASSLAGLGGYTF. The full variable domain, completed using reference TRBV7-8 and TRBJ1-2, is GAGVSQSPRYKVAKRGQDVALRCDPISGHVSLFWYQQALGQGPEFLTYFQNEAQLDKSGLPSDRFFAERPEGSVSTLKIQRTQQEDSAVYLCASSLAGLGGYTFGSGTRLTVV.

The chain employs TRBV4-2 and TRBJ2-1, with 9 bases lining up with TRBD2. Germline V gene lookup returns CDR1 LGHNA and CDR2 YNFKEQ. The CDR3 spans 16 residues. The V and J ends lost 4 bases and 4 bases, in that order; junction bases with no gene match: 8. The CDR3, as DNA: TGTGCCAGCAGCCCGCGGGGAGCGGGGGGATACAATGAGCAGTTCTTC. The encoded protein is CASSPRGAGGYNEQFF.

The chain has TRBV7-2 and TRBJ1-6; maybe TRBD1 (6 bases). Trimming shortened V by 5 bases and J by 7 bases, and 21 bases separated the two germline ends. The germline CDR1 and CDR2 sequences are SGHTA and FQGNSA. The CDR3 is 17 residues long. In DNA form, the CDR3 reads TGTGCCAGCAGCCGTTATGTTTCCCAGGGGTTAAATTCACCCCTCCACTTT. It yields the protein CASSRYVSQGLNSPLHF. The full variable domain, with the rest looked up from reference TRBV7-2 and TRBJ1-6, is GAGVSQSPSNKVTEKGKDVELRCDPISGHTALYWYRQSLGQGLEFLIYFQGNSAPDKSGLPSDRFSAERTGGSVSTLTIQRTQQEDSAVYLCASSRYVSQGLNSPLHFGNGTRLTVT.

This chain joins TRBV18 and TRBJ2-1; the match to TRBD2 covers 14 bases. Germline values: CDR1 KGHSH, CDR2 LQKENI. The V and J ends lost 1 base and 5 bases, in that order; junction bases with no gene match: 7. The CDR3 sequence is 18 residues long. The DNA for the CDR3 is TGTGCCAGCTCACCACGCGGGACTAGCGGGGGATCAAACAATGAGCAGTTCTTC. This encodes CASSPRGTSGGSNNEQFF.

V and J are TRBV7-9 and TRBJ2-1, with TRBD2 as a possible D gene (6 bases). This CDR3 comprises 15 residues. Per germline, CDR1 SEHNR and CDR2 FQNEAQ (reference sequence). Trimming stripped 1 base from V and 2 bases from J, with 9 bases between. The CDR3 protein is CASSLGGGAYNEQFF. DNA for the CDR3: TGTGCCAGCAGCTTAGGGGGAGGTGCCTACAATGAGCAGTTCTTC.